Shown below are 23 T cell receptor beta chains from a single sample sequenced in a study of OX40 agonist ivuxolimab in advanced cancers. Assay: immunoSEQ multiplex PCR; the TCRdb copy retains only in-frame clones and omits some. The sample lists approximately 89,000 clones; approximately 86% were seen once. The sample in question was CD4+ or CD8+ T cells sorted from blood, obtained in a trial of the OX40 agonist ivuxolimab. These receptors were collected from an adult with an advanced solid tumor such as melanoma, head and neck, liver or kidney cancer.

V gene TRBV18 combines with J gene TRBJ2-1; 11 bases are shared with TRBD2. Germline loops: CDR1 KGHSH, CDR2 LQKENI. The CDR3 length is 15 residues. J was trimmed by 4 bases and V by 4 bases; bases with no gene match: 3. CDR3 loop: CASSRTSGHYNEQFF. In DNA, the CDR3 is TGTGCCAGCTCACGGACTAGCGGGCATTACAATGAGCAGTTCTTC. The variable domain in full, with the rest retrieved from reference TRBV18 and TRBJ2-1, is NAGVMQNPRHLVRRRGQEARLRCSPMKGHSHVYWYRQLPEEGLKFMVYLQKENIIDESGMPKERFSAEFPKEGPSILRIQQVVRGDSAAYFCASSRTSGHYNEQFFGPGTRLTVL.

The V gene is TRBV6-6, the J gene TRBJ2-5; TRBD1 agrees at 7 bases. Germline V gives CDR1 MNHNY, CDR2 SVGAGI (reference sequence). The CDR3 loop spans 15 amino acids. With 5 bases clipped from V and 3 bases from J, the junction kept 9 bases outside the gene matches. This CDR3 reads CASSMNRGGEETQYF. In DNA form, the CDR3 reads TGTGCCAGCAGTATGAACAGGGGCGGAGAAGAGACCCAGTACTTC.

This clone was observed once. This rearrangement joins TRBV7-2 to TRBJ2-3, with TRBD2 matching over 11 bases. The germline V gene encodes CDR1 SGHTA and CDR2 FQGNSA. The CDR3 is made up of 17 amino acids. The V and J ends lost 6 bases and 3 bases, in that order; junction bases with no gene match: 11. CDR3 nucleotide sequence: TGTGCCAGCAGTCGAACTAGCGGGGGCGGGAGGACAGATACGCAGTATTTT. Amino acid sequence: CASSRTSGGGRTDTQYF.

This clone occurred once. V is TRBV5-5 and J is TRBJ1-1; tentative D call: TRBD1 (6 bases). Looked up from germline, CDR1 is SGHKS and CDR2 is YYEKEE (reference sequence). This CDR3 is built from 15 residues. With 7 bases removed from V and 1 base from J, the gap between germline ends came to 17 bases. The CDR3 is CASVRGLLQNTEAFF. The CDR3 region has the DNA TGTGCCAGCGTCAGGGGACTACTACAGAACACTGAAGCTTTCTTT.

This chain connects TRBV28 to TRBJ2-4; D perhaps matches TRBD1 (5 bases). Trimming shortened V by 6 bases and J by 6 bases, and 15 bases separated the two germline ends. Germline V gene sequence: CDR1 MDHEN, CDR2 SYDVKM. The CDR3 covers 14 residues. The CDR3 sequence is CASSTTRQLNIQYF. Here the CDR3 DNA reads TGTGCCAGCAGCACAACTCGACAGTTAAACATTCAGTACTTC.

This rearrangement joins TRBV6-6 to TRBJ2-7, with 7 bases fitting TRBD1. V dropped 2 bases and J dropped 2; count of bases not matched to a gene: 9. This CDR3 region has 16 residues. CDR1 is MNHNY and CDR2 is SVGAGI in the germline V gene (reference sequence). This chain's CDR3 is CASSYDNRGSPYEQYF. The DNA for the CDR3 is TGTGCCAGCAGTTACGATAACAGGGGATCCCCCTACGAGCAGTACTTC.

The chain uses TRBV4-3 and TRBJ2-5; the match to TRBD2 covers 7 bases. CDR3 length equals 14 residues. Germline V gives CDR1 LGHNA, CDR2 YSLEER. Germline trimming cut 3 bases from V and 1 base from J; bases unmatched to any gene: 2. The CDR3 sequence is CASSQSSGQETQYF. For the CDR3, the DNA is TGCGCCAGCAGCCAGTCTAGCGGCCAAGAGACCCAGTACTTC.

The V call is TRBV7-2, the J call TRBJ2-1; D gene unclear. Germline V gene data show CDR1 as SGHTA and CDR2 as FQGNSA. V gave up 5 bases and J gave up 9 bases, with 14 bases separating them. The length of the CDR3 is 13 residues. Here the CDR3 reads CASSRNRGGEQFF. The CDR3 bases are TGTGCCAGCAGCCGGAATCGTGGTGGTGAGCAGTTCTTC.

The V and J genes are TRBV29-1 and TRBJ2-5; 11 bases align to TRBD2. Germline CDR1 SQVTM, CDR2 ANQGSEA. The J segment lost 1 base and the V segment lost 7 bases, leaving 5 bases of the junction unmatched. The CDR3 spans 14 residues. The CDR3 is CSAGGLAVQETQYF. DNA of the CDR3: TGCAGCGCCGGGGGACTAGCGGTCCAAGAGACCCAGTACTTC.

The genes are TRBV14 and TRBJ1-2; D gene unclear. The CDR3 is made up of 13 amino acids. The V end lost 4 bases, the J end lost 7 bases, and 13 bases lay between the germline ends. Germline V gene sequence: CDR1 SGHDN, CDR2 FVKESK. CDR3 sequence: CASSLGAVGGYTF. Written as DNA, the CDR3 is TGTGCCAGCAGCCTAGGTGCGGTGGGTGGCTACACCTTC.

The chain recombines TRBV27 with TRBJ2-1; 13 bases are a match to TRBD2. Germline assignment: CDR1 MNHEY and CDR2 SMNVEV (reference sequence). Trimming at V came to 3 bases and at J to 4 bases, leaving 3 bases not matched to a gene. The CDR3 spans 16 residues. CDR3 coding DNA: TGTGCCAGCAGTTTGTGGACTAGCGGGAGTTACAATGAGCAGTTCTTC. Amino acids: CASSLWTSGSYNEQFF.

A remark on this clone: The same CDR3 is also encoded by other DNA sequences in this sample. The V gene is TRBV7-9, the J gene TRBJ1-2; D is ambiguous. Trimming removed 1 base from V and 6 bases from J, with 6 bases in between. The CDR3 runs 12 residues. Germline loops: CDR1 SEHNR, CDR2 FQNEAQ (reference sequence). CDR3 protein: CASSLGADGYTF. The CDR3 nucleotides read TGTGCCAGCAGCTTAGGCGCGGATGGCTACACCTTC. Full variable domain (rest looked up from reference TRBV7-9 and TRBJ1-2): DTGVSQNPRHKITKRGQNVTFRCDPISEHNRLYWYRQTLGQGPEFLTYFQNEAQLEKSRLLSDRFSAERPKGSFSTLEIQRTEQGDSAMYLCASSLGADGYTFGSGTRLTVV.

The DNA of the CDR3 is TGCAGCGTTGACGGACTGGAATACAATGAGCAGTTCTTC. Its protein product is CSVDGLEYNEQFF. The chain joins TRBV29-1 to TRBJ2-1; a weak D match, TRBD2 (5 bases). The V gene's germline CDR1 is SQVTM and CDR2 ANQGSEA. This CDR3 comprises 13 residues. Trimming pared 3 bases from V and 4 bases from J, leaving 10 bases between.

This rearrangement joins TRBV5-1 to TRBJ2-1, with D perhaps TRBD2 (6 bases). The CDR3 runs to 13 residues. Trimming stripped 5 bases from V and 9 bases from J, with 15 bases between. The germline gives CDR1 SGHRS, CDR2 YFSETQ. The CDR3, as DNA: TGCGCCAGCAGACTAGCTAGTCTTTCTGAGCAGTTCTTC. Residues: CASRLASLSEQFF.

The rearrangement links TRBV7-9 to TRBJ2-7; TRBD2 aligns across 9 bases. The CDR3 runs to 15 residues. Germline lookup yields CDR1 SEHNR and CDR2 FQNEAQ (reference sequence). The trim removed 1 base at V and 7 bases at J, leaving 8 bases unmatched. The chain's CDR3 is CASSLEAGGFGEQYF. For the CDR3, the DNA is TGTGCCAGCAGCTTAGAGGCGGGAGGGTTTGGAGAGCAGTACTTC. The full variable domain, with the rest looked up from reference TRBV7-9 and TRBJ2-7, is DTGVSQNPRHKITKRGQNVTFRCDPISEHNRLYWYRQTLGQGPEFLTYFQNEAQLEKSRLLSDRFSAERPKGSFSTLEIQRTEQGDSAMYLCASSLEAGGFGEQYFGPGTRLTVT.

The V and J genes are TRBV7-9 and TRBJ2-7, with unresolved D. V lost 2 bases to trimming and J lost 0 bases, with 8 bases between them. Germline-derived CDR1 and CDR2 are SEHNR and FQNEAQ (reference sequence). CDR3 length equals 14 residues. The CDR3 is CASSLPTVSYEQYF. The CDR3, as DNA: TGTGCCAGCAGCTTACCTACAGTCTCCTACGAGCAGTACTTC.

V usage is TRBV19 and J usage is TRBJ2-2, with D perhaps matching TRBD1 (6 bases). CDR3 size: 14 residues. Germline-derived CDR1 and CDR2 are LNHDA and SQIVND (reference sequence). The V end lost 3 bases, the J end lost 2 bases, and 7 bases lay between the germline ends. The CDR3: CASSIRGNTGELFF. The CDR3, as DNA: TGTGCCAGTAGTATCAGGGGAAACACCGGGGAGCTGTTTTTT.

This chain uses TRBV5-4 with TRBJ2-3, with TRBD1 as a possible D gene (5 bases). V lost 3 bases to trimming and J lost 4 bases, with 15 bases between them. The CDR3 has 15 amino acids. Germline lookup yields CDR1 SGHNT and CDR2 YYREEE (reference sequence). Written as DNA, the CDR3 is TGTGCCAGCAGCTACGACAGTCTATCGGCAGATACGCAGTATTTT. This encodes CASSYDSLSADTQYF.

The CDR3 coding sequence is TGTGCCAGCAGTCCCGCCTTAGCGGGAGGCCCCGGGGAGCTGTTTTTT. Its translation: CASSPALAGGPGELFF. This chain uses TRBV6-6 with TRBJ2-2; 10 bases align to TRBD2. The CDR3 sequence is 16 residues long. With V trimmed by 5 bases and J by 6 bases, 9 bases remained unmatched. Germline assignment: CDR1 MNHNY and CDR2 SVGAGI (reference sequence).

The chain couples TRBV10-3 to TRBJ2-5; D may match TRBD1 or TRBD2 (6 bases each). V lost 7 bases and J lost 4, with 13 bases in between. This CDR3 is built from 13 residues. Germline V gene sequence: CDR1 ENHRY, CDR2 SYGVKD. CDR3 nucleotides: TGTGCCATCAATTCTAGGGGGGCAGAGACCCAGTACTTC. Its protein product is CAINSRGAETQYF.

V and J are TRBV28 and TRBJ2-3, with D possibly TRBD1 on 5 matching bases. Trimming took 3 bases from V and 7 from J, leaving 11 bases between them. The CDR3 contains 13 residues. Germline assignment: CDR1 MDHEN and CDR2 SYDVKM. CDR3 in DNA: TGTGCCAGCAGTTTCCGGCAGGGATATACGCAGTATTTT. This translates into CASSFRQGYTQYF.

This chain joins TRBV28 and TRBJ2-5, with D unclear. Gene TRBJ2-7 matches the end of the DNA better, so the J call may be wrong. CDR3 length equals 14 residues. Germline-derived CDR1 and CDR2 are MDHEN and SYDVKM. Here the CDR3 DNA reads TGTGCCAGCAGTTTAGGTCTCGGCAGGCTCGAGCAGTACTTC. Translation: CASSLGLGRLEQYF.

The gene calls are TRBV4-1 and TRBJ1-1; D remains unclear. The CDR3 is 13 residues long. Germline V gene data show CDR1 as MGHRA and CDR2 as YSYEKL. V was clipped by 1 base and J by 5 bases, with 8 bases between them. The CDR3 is CASSQGGRTEAFF. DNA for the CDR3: TGCGCCAGCAGCCAAGGTGGAAGGACTGAAGCTTTCTTT.